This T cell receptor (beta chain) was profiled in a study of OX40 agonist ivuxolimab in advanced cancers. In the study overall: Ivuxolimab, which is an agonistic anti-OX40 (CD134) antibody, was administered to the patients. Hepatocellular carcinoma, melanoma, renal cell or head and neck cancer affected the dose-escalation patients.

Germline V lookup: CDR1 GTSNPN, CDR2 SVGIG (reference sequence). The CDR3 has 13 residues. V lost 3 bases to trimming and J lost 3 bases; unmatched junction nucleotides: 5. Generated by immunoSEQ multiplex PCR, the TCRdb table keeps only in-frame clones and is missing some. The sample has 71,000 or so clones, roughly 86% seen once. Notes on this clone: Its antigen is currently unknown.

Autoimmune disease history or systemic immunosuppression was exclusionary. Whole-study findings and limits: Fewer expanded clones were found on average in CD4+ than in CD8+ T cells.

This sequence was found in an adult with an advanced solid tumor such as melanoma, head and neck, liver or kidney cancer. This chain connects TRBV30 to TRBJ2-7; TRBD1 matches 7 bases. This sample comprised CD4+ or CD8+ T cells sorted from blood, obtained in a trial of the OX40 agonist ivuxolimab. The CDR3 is CAWSKGAFYEQYF. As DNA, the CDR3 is TGTGCCTGGAGCAAGGGGGCTTTCTACGAGCAGTACTTC.